Below, 19 T cell receptor beta chains from the same sample are listed, as sequenced in a study of cytomegalovirus exposure and HLA in healthy donors. 60 Vbeta and 13 Jbeta primers were used in PCR. Generated by immunoSEQ multiplex PCR, the TCRdb table keeps only in-frame clones and is missing some. The sample holds about 140,000 clones; under 70% are singletons and the top ten take more than 9%. The sequenced sample was PBMCs. The receptors were gathered from a man under 40 in good health and CMV-seropositive.

The chain couples TRBV18 to TRBJ1-2, with D possibly matching TRBD1 (6 bases). The CDR3 loop spans 14 amino acids. Trimming stripped 3 bases from V and 7 bases from J, with 15 bases between. Germline CDR1 and CDR2: KGHSH and LQKENI. CDR3 protein: CASSPPGGGSGYTF. In DNA, the CDR3 is TGTGCCAGCTCACCGCCCGGGGGGGGCTCTGGCTACACCTTC.

The chain joins TRBV21-1 to TRBJ2-7; whether TRBD1, the table's D call, matches the DNA was not checked. TRBV21-1 is termed a pseudogene. The CDR3 is 15 residues long. CDR3 bases: TGTGCCAGCAGCAAATACGGGACAGGGGACTACGAGCAGTACTTC. This translates into CASSKYGTGDYEQYF.

This chain uses TRBV10-3 with TRBJ2-3; 9 nucleotides line up with TRBD2. The CDR3 sequence is 18 residues long. After removal of 6 bases from V and 8 bases from J, the junction contained 21 bases not matched to a gene. The germline gives CDR1 ENHRY, CDR2 SYGVKD. The DNA of the CDR3 is TGTGCCATCAGCGCGCCCGTGGGGGGCGGGAGGGCCGAAGGTACGCAGTATTTT. Translation gives CAISAPVGGGRAEGTQYF.

The genes are TRBV11-2 and TRBJ1-4; no definite D call. Germline V gene sequence: CDR1 SGHAT, CDR2 FQNNGV. Trimming stripped 4 bases from V and 7 bases from J, with 7 bases between. This CDR3 spans 12 amino acids. CDR3 in amino acids: CASSSNSEKLFF. The CDR3 DNA sequence: TGTGCCAGCAGCTCGAACAGTGAAAAACTGTTTTTT.

This clone was found a few times. V and J are TRBV7-2 and TRBJ2-7; weak D call: TRBD2 (5 bases). This CDR3 is 13 amino acids long. Trimming left V 5 bases short and J 3 bases short, with 11 bases between. Germline V gives CDR1 SGHTA, CDR2 FQGNSA. DNA of the CDR3: TGTGCCAGCAGCGCTGAGGGCGGCTACGAGCAGTACTTC. Its translation: CASSAEGGYEQYF.

The gene calls are TRBV7-3 and TRBJ2-1, with TRBD1 matching 7 bases. Trimming took 0 bases from V and 7 from J; bases not matched to a gene: 9. CDR3 length: 16 amino acids. CDR1 is SGHTA, CDR2 FQGTGA, per germline. CDR3 loop: CASSLTGDSPQNEQFF. The CDR3, as DNA: TGTGCCAGCAGCTTAACGGGGGACAGTCCCCAGAATGAGCAGTTCTTC.

Of note for this clone: The junction shows a germline mismatch at one end, possibly a read error. The chain uses TRBV7-9 and TRBJ1-1; 7 nucleotides match TRBD1. This CDR3 region has 15 residues. Germline V gene lookup returns CDR1 SEHNR and CDR2 FQNEAQ (reference sequence). The chain's CDR3 is CSSSSSGTANTEAFF. For the CDR3, the DNA is TGTTCCAGCAGCTCATCCGGGACAGCTAACACTGAAGCTTTCTTT. The full variable domain, in which reference TRBV7-9 and TRBJ1-1 provide the parts outside the CDR3, is DTGVSQNPRHKITKRGQNVTFRCDPISEHNRLYWYRQTLGQGPEFLTYFQNEAQLEKSRLLSDRFSAERPKGSFSTLEIQRTEQGDSAMYLCSSSSSGTANTEAFFGQGTRLTVV.

This clone has just a few counts. The chain links TRBV6-5 to TRBJ2-7, with 10 positions matching TRBD1. In germline, CDR1 is MNHEY, CDR2 SVGAGI. With V trimmed by 7 bases and J by 4 bases, 10 bases remained unmatched. This CDR3 contains 15 residues. The CDR3 nucleotides are TGTGCCAGCATTCCAGCGACAGGGGGCGGATACGAGCAGTACTTC. This translates into CASIPATGGGYEQYF.

This chain connects TRBV7-9 to TRBJ1-2; the match to TRBD1 covers 8 bases. Per germline, CDR1 SEHNR and CDR2 FQNEAQ (reference sequence). This CDR3 is built from 16 residues. Germline trimming cut 1 base from V and 7 bases from J; bases unmatched to any gene: 11. The CDR3 spells CASSLGSGGYEAGYTF. CDR3 nucleotides: TGTGCCAGCAGCTTAGGGTCAGGGGGCTACGAGGCTGGCTACACCTTC. The full variable domain, in which reference TRBV7-9 and TRBJ1-2 provide the parts outside the CDR3, is DTGVSQNPRHKITKRGQNVTFRCDPISEHNRLYWYRQTLGQGPEFLTYFQNEAQLEKSRLLSDRFSAERPKGSFSTLEIQRTEQGDSAMYLCASSLGSGGYEAGYTFGSGTRLTVV.

This chain links TRBV30 with TRBJ2-7, with D perhaps TRBD1 (5 bases). Trimming took 0 bases from V and 6 from J, leaving 12 bases between them. Germline V gives CDR1 GTSNPN, CDR2 SVGIG (reference sequence). The CDR3 spans 13 residues. The chain's CDR3 is CAWSVPAGLEQYF. CDR3 coding DNA: TGTGCCTGGAGTGTACCGGCAGGGCTCGAGCAGTACTTC.

V and J are TRBV6-6 and TRBJ1-1, with D maybe TRBD1 (5 bases). This CDR3 spans 15 amino acids. CDR1 is MNHNY, CDR2 SVGAGI, per germline (reference sequence). V was trimmed by 0 bases and J by 7 bases, leaving 15 bases between them. In DNA, the CDR3 is TGTGCCAGCAGTTACTCTTCGGGGGTTCTTGGTGAAGCTTTCTTT. The encoded protein is CASSYSSGVLGEAFF.

This clone occurred a few times. The rearrangement links TRBV7-9 to TRBJ2-3; D possibly corresponds to TRBD1 (5 bases). This CDR3 comprises 15 residues. Germline CDR1 is SEHNR and CDR2 is FQNEAQ (reference sequence). V was shortened by 7 bases and J by 9 bases, with 23 bases between the two germline ends. CDR3 amino acids: CASIKQAPLGGTQYF. In DNA form, the CDR3 reads TGTGCCAGCATCAAACAGGCCCCTTTGGGTGGGACGCAGTATTTT.

The chain carries TRBV2 and TRBJ2-5, with 7 bases lining up with TRBD1. CDR1 and CDR2 from the germline V gene are SNHLY and FYNNEI. Trimming at V came to 5 bases and at J to 1 base, leaving 4 bases not matched to a gene. The CDR3 spans 14 residues. CDR3 sequence: CASSTDRAQETQYF. The CDR3, as DNA: TGTGCCAGCAGTACCGACAGGGCCCAAGAGACCCAGTACTTC.

This chain connects TRBV5-5 to TRBJ1-5; unclear D gene. The CDR3 extends over 16 amino acids. With 1 base removed from V and 6 bases from J, the gap between germline ends came to 17 bases. Germline values: CDR1 SGHKS, CDR2 YYEKEE (reference sequence). This CDR3 reads CASSLSSEVGSQPQHF. The CDR3 coding sequence is TGTGCCAGCAGCTTGAGTTCGGAGGTCGGGAGTCAGCCCCAGCATTTT.

V gene TRBV15 combines with J gene TRBJ2-5; 7 positions match TRBD1. Gene TRBJ2-7 matches the end of the DNA better, so the J call may be wrong. Germline assignment: CDR1 LNHNV and CDR2 YYDKDF (reference sequence). The length of the CDR3 is 15 residues. CDR3: CATSRAPTGASEQYF. Written as DNA, the CDR3 is TGTGCCACCAGCAGAGCCCCCACAGGGGCCTCCGAGCAGTACTTC.

This sequence joins TRBV6-4 and TRBJ2-3; 8 bases line up with TRBD2. Germline V CDR1 and CDR2: MRHNA, SNTAGT. After removal of 10 bases from V and 2 bases from J, the junction contained 11 bases not matched to a gene. This CDR3 region has 15 residues. This CDR3 reads CATREGGDFTDTQYF. In DNA form, the CDR3 reads TGTGCCACACGGGAGGGTGGGGACTTCACAGATACGCAGTATTTT.

The chain uses TRBV9 and TRBJ2-1; 14 nucleotides match TRBD2. V lost 4 bases to trimming and J lost 8 bases; unmatched junction nucleotides: 8. From germline, CDR1 is SGDLS and CDR2 YYNGEE. CDR3 length: 16 residues. CDR3 region: CASSTRLAGGPHEQFF. The CDR3 DNA reads as TGTGCCAGCAGCACCCGACTAGCGGGAGGGCCCCATGAGCAGTTCTTC.

The rearrangement joins TRBV27 to TRBJ1-4; D not resolved. Germline CDR1 reads MNHEY; CDR2 reads SMNVEV (reference sequence). With 0 bases removed from V and 7 bases from J, the gap between germline ends came to 12 bases. There are 15 residues in the CDR3. The CDR3 sequence: CASSLSGGGSEKLFF. Here the CDR3 DNA reads TGTGCCAGCAGTTTATCCGGAGGCGGGAGTGAAAAACTGTTTTTT.

In DNA form, the CDR3 reads TGTGCCAGCGGGCAGGGGGGCGAAAAACTGTTTTTT. Encoded protein: CASGQGGEKLFF. The chain carries TRBV5-4 and TRBJ1-4; 7 bases fit TRBD1. Trimming cost V 7 bases and J 8 bases; bases outside gene matches: 5. Looked up from germline, CDR1 is SGHNT and CDR2 is YYREEE (reference sequence). The CDR3 is 12 residues long.